This T cell receptor beta chain was sequenced for a study of response to subunit inactivated influenza vaccine. Study-level points and caveats: Researchers suggested that each seasonal influenza vaccination recruits few new T cells.

This clonotype was detected only a few times. The antigen is not known. Using its own MiXCR run on the RT-PCR reads, TCRdb lists one record per CDR3 protein. The sample carries about 310,000 distinct CDR3 sequences, 21% recorded once. CDR3 length equals 11 residues. V lost 5 bases and J 8 bases, leaving 12 bases between the germline ends. The germline V gene has CDR1 DFQATT and CDR2 SNEGSKA (reference sequence). The clonotype comes from a man between 50 and 70 years old who received an inactivated influenza vaccine. V and J are TRBV20-1 and TRBJ1-2, with no clear D. Sequenced material: PBMCs from blood, taken about 20 months after vaccination. CDR3 nucleotides: TGCAGTGCTCGGTCCGTAAAAGGCTACACCTTC. It codes for CSARSVKGYTF.